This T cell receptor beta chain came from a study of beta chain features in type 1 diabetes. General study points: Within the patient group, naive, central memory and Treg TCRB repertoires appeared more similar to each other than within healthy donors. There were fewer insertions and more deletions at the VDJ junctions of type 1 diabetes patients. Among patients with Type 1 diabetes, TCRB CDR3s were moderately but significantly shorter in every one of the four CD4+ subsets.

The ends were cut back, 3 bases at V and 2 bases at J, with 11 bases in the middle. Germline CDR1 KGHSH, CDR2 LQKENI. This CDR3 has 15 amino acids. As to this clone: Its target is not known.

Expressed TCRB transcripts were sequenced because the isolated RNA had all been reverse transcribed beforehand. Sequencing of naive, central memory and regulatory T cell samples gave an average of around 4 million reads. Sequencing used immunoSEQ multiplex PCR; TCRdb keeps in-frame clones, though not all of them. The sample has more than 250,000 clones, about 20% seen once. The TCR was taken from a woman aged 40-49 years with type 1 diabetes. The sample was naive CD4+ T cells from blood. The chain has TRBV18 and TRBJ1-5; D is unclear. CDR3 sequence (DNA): TGTGCCAGCTCACCCACTTCCCTAGGCAATCAGCCCCAGCATTTT. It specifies CASSPTSLGNQPQHF. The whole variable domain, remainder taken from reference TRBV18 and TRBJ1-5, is NAGVMQNPRHLVRRRGQEARLRCSPMKGHSHVYWYRQLPEEGLKFMVYLQKENIIDESGMPKERFSAEFPKEGPSILRIQQVVRGDSAAYFCASSPTSLGNQPQHFGDGTRLSIL.